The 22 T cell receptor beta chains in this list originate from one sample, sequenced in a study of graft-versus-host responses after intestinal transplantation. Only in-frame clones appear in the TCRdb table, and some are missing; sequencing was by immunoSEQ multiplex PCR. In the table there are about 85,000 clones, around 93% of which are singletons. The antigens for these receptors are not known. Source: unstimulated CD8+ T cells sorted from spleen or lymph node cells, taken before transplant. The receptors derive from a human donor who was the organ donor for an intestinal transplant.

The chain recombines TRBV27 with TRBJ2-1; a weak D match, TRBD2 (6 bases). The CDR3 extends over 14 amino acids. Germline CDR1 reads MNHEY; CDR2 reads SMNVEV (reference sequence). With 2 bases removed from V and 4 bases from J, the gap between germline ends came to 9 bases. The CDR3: CASSLAGPYNEQFF. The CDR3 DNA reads TGTGCCAGCAGTTTAGCGGGACCGTACAATGAGCAGTTCTTC.

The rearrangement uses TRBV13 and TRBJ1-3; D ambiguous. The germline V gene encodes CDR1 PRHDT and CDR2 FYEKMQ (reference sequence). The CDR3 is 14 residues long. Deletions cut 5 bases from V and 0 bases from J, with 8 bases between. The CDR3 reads CASSPPSSGNTIYF. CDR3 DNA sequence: TGTGCCAGCAGCCCCCCCAGCTCTGGAAACACCATATATTTT.

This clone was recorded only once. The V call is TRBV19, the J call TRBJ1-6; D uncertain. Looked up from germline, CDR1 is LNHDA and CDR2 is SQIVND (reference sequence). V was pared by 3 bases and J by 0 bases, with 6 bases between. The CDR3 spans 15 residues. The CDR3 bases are TGTGCCAGTAGTATCCAGAGCTCCTATAATTCACCCCTCCACTTT. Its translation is CASSIQSSYNSPLHF.

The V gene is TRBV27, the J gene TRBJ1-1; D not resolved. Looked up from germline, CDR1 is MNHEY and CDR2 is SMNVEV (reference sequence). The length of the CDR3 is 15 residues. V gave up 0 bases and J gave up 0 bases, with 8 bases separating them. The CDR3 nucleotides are TGTGCCAGCAGTTTATCGGTAATGATGAACACTGAAGCTTTCTTT. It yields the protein CASSLSVMMNTEAFF.

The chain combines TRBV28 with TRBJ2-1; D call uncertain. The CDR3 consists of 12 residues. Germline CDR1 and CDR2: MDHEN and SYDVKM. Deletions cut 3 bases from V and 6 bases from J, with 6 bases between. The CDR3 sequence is CASSFSVNEQFF. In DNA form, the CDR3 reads TGTGCCAGCAGTTTTAGTGTCAATGAGCAGTTCTTC.

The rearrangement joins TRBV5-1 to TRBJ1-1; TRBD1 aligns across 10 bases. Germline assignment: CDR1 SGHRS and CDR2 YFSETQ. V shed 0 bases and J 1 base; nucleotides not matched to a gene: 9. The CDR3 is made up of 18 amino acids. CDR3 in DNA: TGCGCCAGCAGCTTGGAAGTCCCGGGACAGGGGACGAACACTGAAGCTTTCTTT. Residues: CASSLEVPGQGTNTEAFF.

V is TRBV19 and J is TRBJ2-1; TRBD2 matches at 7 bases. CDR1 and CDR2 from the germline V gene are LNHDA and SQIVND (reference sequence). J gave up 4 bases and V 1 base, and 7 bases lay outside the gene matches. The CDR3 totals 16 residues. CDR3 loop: CASSIGGGGGYNEQFF. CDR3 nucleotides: TGTGCCAGTAGTATAGGCGGGGGAGGCGGATACAATGAGCAGTTCTTC. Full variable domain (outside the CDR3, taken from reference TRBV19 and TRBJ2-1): DGGITQSPKYLFRKEGQNVTLSCEQNLNHDAMYWYRQDPGQGLRLIYYSQIVNDFQKGDIAEGYSVSREKKESFPLTVTSAQKNPTAFYLCASSIGGGGGYNEQFFGPGTRLTVL.

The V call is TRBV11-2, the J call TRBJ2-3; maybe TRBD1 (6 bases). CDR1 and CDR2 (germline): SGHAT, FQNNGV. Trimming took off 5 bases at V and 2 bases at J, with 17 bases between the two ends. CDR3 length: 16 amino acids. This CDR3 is CASSPNARGDTDTQYF. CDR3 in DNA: TGTGCCAGCAGCCCCAACGCCAGGGGAGACACAGATACGCAGTATTTT.

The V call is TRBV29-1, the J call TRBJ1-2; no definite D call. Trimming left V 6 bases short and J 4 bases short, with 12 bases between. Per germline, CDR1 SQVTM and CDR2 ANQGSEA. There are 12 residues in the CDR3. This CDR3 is CSVFGHPYGYTF. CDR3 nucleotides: TGCAGCGTGTTTGGGCACCCCTATGGCTACACCTTC.

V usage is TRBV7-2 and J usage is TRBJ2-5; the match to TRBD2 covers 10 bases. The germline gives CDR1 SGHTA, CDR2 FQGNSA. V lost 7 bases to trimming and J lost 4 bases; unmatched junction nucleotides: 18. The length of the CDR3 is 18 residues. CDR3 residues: CASKDCPGSGGEGETQYF. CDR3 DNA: TGTGCCAGCAAGGACTGCCCCGGCAGCGGGGGGGAGGGAGAGACCCAGTACTTC. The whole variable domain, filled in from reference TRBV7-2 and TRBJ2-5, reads GAGVSQSPSNKVTEKGKDVELRCDPISGHTALYWYRQSLGQGLEFLIYFQGNSAPDKSGLPSDRFSAERTGGSVSTLTIQRTQQEDSAVYLCASKDCPGSGGEGETQYFGPGTRLLVL.

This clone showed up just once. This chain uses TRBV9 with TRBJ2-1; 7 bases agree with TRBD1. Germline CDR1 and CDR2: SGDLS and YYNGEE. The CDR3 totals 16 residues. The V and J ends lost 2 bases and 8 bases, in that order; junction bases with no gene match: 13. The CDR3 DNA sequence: TGTGCCAGCAGCGTCGCTCCCCAGGGGGTTGGGGATGAGCAGTTCTTC. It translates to CASSVAPQGVGDEQFF.

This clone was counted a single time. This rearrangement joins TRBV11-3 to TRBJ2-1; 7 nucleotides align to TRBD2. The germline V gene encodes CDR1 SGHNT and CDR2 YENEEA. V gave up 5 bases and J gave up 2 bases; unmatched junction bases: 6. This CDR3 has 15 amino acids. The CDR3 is CASSLREATYNEQFF. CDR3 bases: TGTGCCAGCAGCCTACGGGAGGCCACCTACAATGAGCAGTTCTTC. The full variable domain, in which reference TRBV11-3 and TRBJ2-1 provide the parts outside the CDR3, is EAGVVQSPRYKIIEKKQPVAFWCNPISGHNTLYWYLQNLGQGPELLIRYENEEAVDDSQLPKDRFSAERLKGVDSTLKIQPAELGDSAVYLCASSLREATYNEQFFGPGTRLTVL.

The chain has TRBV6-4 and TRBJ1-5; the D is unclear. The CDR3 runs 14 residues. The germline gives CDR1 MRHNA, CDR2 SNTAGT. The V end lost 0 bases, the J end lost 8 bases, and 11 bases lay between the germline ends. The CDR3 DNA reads TGTGCCAGCAGTGACTCACCGGGAGTAGAGCCCCAGCATTTT. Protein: CASSDSPGVEPQHF.

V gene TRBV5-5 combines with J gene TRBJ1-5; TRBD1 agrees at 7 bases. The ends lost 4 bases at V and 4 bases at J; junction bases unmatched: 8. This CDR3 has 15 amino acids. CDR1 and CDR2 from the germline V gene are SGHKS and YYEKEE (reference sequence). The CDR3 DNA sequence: TGTGCCAGCAGCCCGGACAGGATAACTAATCAGCCCCAGCATTTT. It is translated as CASSPDRITNQPQHF.

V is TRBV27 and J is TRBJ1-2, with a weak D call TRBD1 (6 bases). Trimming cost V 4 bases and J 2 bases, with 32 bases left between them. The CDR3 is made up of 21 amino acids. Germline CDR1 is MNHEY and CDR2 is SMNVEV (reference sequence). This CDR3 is CASSSRVLSSGRGVRNYGYTF. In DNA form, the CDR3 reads TGTGCCAGCAGTTCCCGTGTGCTTAGCTCGGGAAGGGGGGTTAGGAACTATGGCTACACCTTC.

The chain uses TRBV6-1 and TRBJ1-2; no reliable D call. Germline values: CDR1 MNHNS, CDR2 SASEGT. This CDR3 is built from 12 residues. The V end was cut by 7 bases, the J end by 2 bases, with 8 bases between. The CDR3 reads CASTRKNYGYTF. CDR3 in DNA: TGTGCCAGCACCCGGAAGAACTATGGCTACACCTTC.

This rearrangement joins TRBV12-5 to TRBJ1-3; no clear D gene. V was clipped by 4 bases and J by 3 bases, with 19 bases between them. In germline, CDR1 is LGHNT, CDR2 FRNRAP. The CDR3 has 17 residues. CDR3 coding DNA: TGTGCTAGTGGTTCGGAGTTCGGGGAGGATGGTGGAAACACCATATATTTT. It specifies CASGSEFGEDGGNTIYF.

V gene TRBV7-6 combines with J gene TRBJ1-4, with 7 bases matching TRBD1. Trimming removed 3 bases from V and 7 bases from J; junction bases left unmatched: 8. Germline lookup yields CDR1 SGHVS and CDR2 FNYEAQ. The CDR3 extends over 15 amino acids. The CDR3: CASSFEGTGAEKLFF. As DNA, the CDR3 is TGTGCCAGCAGCTTCGAAGGTACAGGGGCTGAAAAACTGTTTTTT.

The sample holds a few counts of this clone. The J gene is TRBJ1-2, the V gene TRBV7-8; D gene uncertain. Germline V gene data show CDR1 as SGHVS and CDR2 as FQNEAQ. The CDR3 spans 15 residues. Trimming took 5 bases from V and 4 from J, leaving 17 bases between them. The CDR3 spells CASSQDLGPGYGYTF. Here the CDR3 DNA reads TGTGCCAGCAGCCAAGACCTGGGCCCGGGCTATGGCTACACCTTC.

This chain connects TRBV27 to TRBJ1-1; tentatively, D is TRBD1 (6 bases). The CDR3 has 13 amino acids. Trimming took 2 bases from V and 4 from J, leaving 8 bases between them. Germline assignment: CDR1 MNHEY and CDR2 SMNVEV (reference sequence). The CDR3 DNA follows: TGTGCCAGCAGTTTAACAGGGATCACTGAAGCTTTCTTT. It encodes CASSLTGITEAFF.

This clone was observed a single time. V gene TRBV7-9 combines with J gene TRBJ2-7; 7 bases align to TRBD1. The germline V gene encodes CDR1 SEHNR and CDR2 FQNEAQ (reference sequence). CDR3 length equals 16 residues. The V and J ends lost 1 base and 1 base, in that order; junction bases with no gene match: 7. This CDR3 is CASSLEGAGISYEQYF. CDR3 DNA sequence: TGTGCCAGCAGCTTAGAGGGGGCAGGGATTTCCTACGAGCAGTACTTC.

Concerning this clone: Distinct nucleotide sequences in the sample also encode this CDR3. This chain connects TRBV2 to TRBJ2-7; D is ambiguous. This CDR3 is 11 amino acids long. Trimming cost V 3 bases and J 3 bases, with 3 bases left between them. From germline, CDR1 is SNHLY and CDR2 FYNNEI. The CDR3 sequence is CASSDSYEQYF. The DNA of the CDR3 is TGTGCCAGCAGTGACAGCTACGAGCAGTACTTC.